This T cell receptor (beta chain) was profiled in a study of OX40 agonist ivuxolimab in advanced cancers. Study background: Patients undergoing dose escalation presented with hepatocellular carcinoma, melanoma, renal cell or head and neck cancer. General study points: Fewer expanded clones were found on average in CD4+ than in CD8+ T cells.

Samples of blood were obtained at baseline, on cycle 4 day 1, and on cycle 7 day 1. As to this clone: The antigen remains undetermined.

Profiling relied on immunoSEQ multiplex PCR, and the TCRdb table lists in-frame clones only, not all of them. The sample consists of some 76,000 clones, around four fifths of them appearing once. The CDR3 sequence is 17 residues long. The junction had 4 bases not matched to a gene; V was cut back by 1 base and J by 4 bases. Germline CDR1 is LNHDA and CDR2 is SQIVND (reference sequence). The input for sequencing was CD4+ or CD8+ T cells sorted from blood, taken in a trial of the OX40 agonist ivuxolimab. The receptor's source is an adult with an advanced solid tumor such as melanoma, head and neck, liver or kidney cancer. The chain has TRBV19 and TRBJ2-6; 10 bases agree with TRBD1. CDR3 loop: CASSIGQGAPGANVLTF. DNA for the CDR3: TGTGCCAGTAGTATAGGACAGGGGGCGCCCGGGGCCAACGTCCTGACTTTC.